The 12 T cell receptor beta chains given below trace back to one sample, sequenced in a study of OX40 agonist ivuxolimab in advanced cancers. Measured with immunoSEQ multiplex PCR; TCRdb has only the in-frame clones, and not every one. Among 80,000 to 100,000 clones listed, less than 90% were seen once. Sequencing was performed on CD4+ or CD8+ T cells sorted from blood, taken in a trial of the OX40 agonist ivuxolimab. The origin of the receptors is an adult with an advanced solid tumor such as melanoma, head and neck, liver or kidney cancer.

CDR3: CASNEGAEQYF. CDR3 sequence (DNA): TGTGCCAGCAACGAGGGGGCCGAGCAGTACTTC. This chain connects TRBV6-5 to TRBJ2-7, with 7 bases identical to TRBD1. The CDR3 has 11 residues. CDR1 and CDR2 (germline): MNHEY, SVGAGI. With 7 bases clipped from V and 6 bases from J, the junction kept 3 bases outside the gene matches.

The CDR3 spells CASSPRSTNYGYTF. The DNA of the CDR3 is TGTGCCAGCAGCCCTAGAAGTACTAACTATGGCTACACCTTC. This chain uses TRBV27 with TRBJ1-2; D is unresolved. The germline V gene encodes CDR1 MNHEY and CDR2 SMNVEV (reference sequence). CDR3 length: 14 amino acids. V shed 6 bases and J shed 0 bases, with 11 bases lying between them.

This rearrangement joins TRBV6-1 to TRBJ1-4; D remains unclear. The CDR3 is 17 amino acids. Trimming pared 4 bases from V and 0 bases from J, leaving 15 bases between. The germline CDR1 and CDR2 sequences are MNHNS and SASEGT. The CDR3 region is CASSGTGNRPTNEKLFF. The CDR3 nucleotides are TGTGCCAGCAGTGGAACCGGGAACAGACCAACTAATGAAAAACTGTTTTTT.

The chain links TRBV2 to TRBJ2-7; 9 bases are shared with TRBD2. After removal of 8 bases from V and 0 bases from J, the junction contained 8 bases not matched to a gene. CDR3 size: 15 residues. Germline CDR1 reads SNHLY; CDR2 reads FYNNEI. CDR3 in amino acids: CASVIASGVSYEQYF. CDR3 bases: TGTGCCAGCGTAATCGCTAGCGGGGTCTCCTACGAGCAGTACTTC. The complete variable domain, with remaining parts taken from reference TRBV2 and TRBJ2-7, reads EPEVTQTPSHQVTQMGQEVILRCVPISNHLYFYWYRQILGQKVEFLVSFYNNEISEKSEIFDDQFSVERPDGSNFTLKIRSTKLEDSAMYFCASVIASGVSYEQYFGPGTRLTVT.

The chain couples TRBV15 to TRBJ2-6; 8 positions match TRBD2. The CDR3 is 14 residues long. CDR1 is LNHNV, CDR2 YYDKDF, per germline (reference sequence). V shed 8 bases, J shed 3 bases, and the junction held 3 bases outside the gene matches. The CDR3 region is CATSGGGGANVLTF. DNA for the CDR3: TGTGCCACCTCGGGAGGGGGTGGGGCCAACGTCCTGACTTTC.

This clone was counted once. V usage is TRBV2 and J usage is TRBJ1-2; 9 bases match TRBD1. After removal of 4 bases from V and 7 bases from J, the junction contained 4 bases not matched to a gene. Germline V gives CDR1 SNHLY, CDR2 FYNNEI. The CDR3 consists of 13 residues. CDR3 sequence (DNA): TGTGCCAGCAGTGGACAGGGGGAGTCTGGCTACACCTTC. As protein: CASSGQGESGYTF.

The table lists this clone with a count of one. V and J are TRBV5-1 and TRBJ1-1, with TRBD1 as a possible D gene (5 bases). The germline gives CDR1 SGHRS, CDR2 YFSETQ. The ends were cut back, 4 bases at V and 5 bases at J, with 18 bases in the middle. The CDR3 sequence is 15 residues long. The DNA for the CDR3 is TGCGCCAGCAGCGTCATGGGACGGATCGGTACTGAAGCTTTCTTT. Its protein product is CASSVMGRIGTEAFF.

The table lists this clone with a few counts. V is TRBV30 and J is TRBJ1-1, with 7 bases lining up with TRBD1. V shed 3 bases, J shed 4 bases, and the junction held 5 bases outside the gene matches. Germline CDR1 and CDR2: GTSNPN and SVGIG (reference sequence). The CDR3 runs 13 residues. The chain's CDR3 is CAWSNRGGTEAFF. The CDR3 DNA is TGTGCCTGGAGCAACAGGGGAGGCACTGAAGCTTTCTTT.

The V and J genes are TRBV2 and TRBJ2-1, with 9 bases that match TRBD2. The V gene end was trimmed by 8 bases and the J gene end by 9 bases; junction bases not matched to a gene: 14. The CDR3 runs 15 residues. The germline V gene has CDR1 SNHLY and CDR2 FYNNEI. The CDR3 DNA reads TGTGCCAGCTCTCCTCCGGGACTAGCTCTCGGTGAGCAGTTCTTC. The encoded protein is CASSPPGLALGEQFF.

The chain couples TRBV6-1 to TRBJ1-5; 7 positions match TRBD1. Trimming took 4 bases from V and 0 from J; bases not matched to a gene: 15. The CDR3 is made up of 19 amino acids. Germline V gene data show CDR1 as MNHNS and CDR2 as SASEGT. The CDR3 DNA follows: TGTGCCAGCAGTGGACAGGGTGTAATTTATTCTGCTAGCAATCAGCCCCAGCATTTT. Translating gives CASSGQGVIYSASNQPQHF.

The V and J genes are TRBV5-4 and TRBJ1-1; D is perhaps TRBD1 (6 bases). This CDR3 comprises 14 residues. Germline CDR1 SGHNT, CDR2 YYREEE (reference sequence). The V and J ends lost 1 base and 8 bases respectively, with 15 bases between them. The chain's CDR3 is CASSLYTGRLEAFF. In DNA, the CDR3 is TGTGCCAGCAGCTTGTATACAGGGAGGCTAGAAGCTTTCTTT.

The rearrangement joins TRBV6-1 to TRBJ1-5, with a weak D call TRBD1 (5 bases). The CDR3 spans 13 residues. The V gene's germline CDR1 is MNHNS and CDR2 SASEGT. Deletions cut 3 bases from V and 9 bases from J, with 12 bases between. The CDR3 is CASSEGGSLPQHF. The CDR3 nucleotides read TGTGCCAGCAGTGAGGGGGGGTCTTTGCCCCAGCATTTT.